This T cell receptor (beta chain) emerged from a study of Graves' ophthalmopathy and Graves' hyperthyroidism. Findings and caveats of the study: A roughly 80% specificity and roughly 90% sensitivity were achieved by a 13-signature model that separated ophthalmopathy from stable hyperthyroidism. Blood also carried most expanded thyroid clonotypes exceeding 0.001 frequency.

The germline CDR1 and CDR2 sequences are MNHEY and SVGEGT. The CDR3 loop spans 15 amino acids. V was shortened by 6 bases and J by 4 bases, with 16 bases between the two germline ends. If no ophthalmopathy appeared within 18 months of follow-up, hyperthyroidism was termed stable. Amplification of TCR beta CDR3 regions used RNA transcripts. Scientists carried out first-round RT-PCR using HTBI primers and then a second-round multiplex PCR. Using its own MiXCR run on the multiplex PCR reads, TCRdb lists one record per CDR3 protein. The sample yields more than 300,000 distinct CDR3 sequences, 15% to 19% seen once. On this clonotype: Its cognate antigen is unknown.

The specimen was peripheral blood. The chain links TRBV6-2 or TRBV6-3 to TRBJ1-5; D uncertain. The receptor's source is a woman aged 18-29 years with stable Graves' hyperthyroidism. CDR3 nucleotide sequence: TGTGCCAGCAGAGATACGACGAGGGCGAATCAGCCCCAGCATTTT. This sequence encodes CASRDTTRANQPQHF.